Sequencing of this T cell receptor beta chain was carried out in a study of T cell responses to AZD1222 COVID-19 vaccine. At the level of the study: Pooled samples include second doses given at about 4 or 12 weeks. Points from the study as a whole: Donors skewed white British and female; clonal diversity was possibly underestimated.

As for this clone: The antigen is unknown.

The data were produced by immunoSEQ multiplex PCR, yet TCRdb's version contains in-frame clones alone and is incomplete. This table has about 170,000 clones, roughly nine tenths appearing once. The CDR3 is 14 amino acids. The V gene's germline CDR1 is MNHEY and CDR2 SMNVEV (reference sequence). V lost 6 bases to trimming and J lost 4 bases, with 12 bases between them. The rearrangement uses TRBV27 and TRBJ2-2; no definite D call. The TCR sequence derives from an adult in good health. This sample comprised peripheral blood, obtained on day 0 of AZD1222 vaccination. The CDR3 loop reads CASSPDHSTGELFF. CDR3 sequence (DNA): TGTGCCAGCAGCCCTGATCATTCCACCGGGGAGCTGTTTTTT.